The source of this TCR beta chain is a study of monozygotic twins with cystic fibrosis. TCRdb's table, derived via immunoSEQ multiplex PCR, lists solely in-frame clones and lacks some. In the table there are around 34,000 clones, roughly 90% of which are singletons. Study conclusions and caveats: Low clonality (median about 0.0095) suggested a mostly naive repertoire. Shared CDR3 numbers were not associated with age, concordance or severity. Unrelated CF individuals shared fewer identical clonotypes than monozygotic CF twins. Co-twins had the most similar V usage for 13 of 16 pairs, J for 8.

Comments on this clone: Antigen specificity is unknown.

The V end lost 0 bases, the J end lost 0 bases, and 5 bases lay between the germline ends. CDR1 is SGHTA and CDR2 is FQGNSA in the germline V gene. The CDR3 totals 14 residues. Sequenced: blood. This clonotype was obtained from a girl aged 2 to 9 with cystic fibrosis. The rearrangement links TRBV7-2 to TRBJ1-1; no firm D call. DNA for the CDR3: TGTGCCAGCAGCTTAGCCAGTTTGAACACTGAAGCTTTCTTT. Its protein is CASSLASLNTEAFF.